The sequence of this TCR beta chain was determined in a study of T cells in Graves' hyperthyroidism and ophthalmopathy. Points from the study as a whole: Ophthalmopathy was told apart from stable hyperthyroidism by a 13 V-J model.

The TCR beta CDR3 regions underwent amplification using RNA transcripts as the source. During a first-round RT-PCR of the TCR CDR3, the HTBI primer set was used. TCRdb called the multiplex PCR reads again in MiXCR, with one record for every CDR3 protein. The table lists about 500,000 distinct CDR3 sequences, about 16% of them singletons. Per the germline V gene, CDR1 is SGHVS and CDR2 is FQNEAQ. The CDR3 totals 16 residues. Unmatched junction bases numbered 12, after V lost 5 bases and J lost 3 bases. This clonotype has at least ten counts. Its specificity is unknown. V usage is TRBV7-8 and J usage is TRBJ2-7; 8 nucleotides line up with TRBD2. The clonotype originates from a woman aged 25-40 years with Graves' ophthalmopathy. Sequenced: blood. CDR3 in DNA: TGTGCCAGCAGCAACATCCTCCTAGCGGGCTACTACGAGCAGTACTTC. Translated, it gives CASSNILLAGYYEQYF.